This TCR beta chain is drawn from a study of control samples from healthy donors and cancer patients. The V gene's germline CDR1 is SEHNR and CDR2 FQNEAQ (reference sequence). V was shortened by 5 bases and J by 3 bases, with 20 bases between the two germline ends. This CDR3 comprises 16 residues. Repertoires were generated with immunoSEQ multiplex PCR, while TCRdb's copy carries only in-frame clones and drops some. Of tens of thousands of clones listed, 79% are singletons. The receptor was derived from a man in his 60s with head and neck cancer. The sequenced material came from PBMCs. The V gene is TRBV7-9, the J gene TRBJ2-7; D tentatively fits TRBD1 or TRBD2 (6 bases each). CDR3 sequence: CASSPRGQGFIYEQYF. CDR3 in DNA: TGTGCCAGCAGCCCACGGGGGCAGGGATTCATCTACGAGCAGTACTTC.